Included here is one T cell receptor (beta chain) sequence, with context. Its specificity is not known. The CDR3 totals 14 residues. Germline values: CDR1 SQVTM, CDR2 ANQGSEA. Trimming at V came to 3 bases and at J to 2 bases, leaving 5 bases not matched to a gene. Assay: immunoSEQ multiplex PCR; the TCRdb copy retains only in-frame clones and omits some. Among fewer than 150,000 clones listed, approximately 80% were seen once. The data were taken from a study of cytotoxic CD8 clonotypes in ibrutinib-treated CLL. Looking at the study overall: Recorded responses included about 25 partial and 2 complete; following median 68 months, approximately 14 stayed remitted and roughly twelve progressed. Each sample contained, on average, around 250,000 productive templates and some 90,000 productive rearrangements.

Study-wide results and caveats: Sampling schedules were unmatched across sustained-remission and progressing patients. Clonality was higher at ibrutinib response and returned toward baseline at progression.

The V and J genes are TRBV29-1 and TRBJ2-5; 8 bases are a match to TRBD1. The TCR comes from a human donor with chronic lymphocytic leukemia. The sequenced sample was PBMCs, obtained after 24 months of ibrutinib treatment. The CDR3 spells CSVDDRGWQETQYF. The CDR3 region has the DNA TGCAGCGTTGACGACAGGGGCTGGCAAGAGACCCAGTACTTC. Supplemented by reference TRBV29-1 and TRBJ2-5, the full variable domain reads SAVISQKPSRDICQRGTSLTIQCQVDSQVTMMFWYRQQPGQSLTLIATANQGSEATYESGFVIDKFPISRPNLTFSTLTVSNMSPEDSSIYLCSVDDRGWQETQYFGPGTRLLVL.